This is a list of T cell receptor beta chains from one sample in a study of early T cells in non-severe SARS-CoV-2 infection. One entry per CDR3 protein results from TCRdb running MiXCR on the 5' RACE reads. The table shows under 85,000 distinct CDR3 sequences, with around 13% occurring only once. Sequenced: whole blood. The receptors were sampled from an adult who was a healthcare worker with PCR-confirmed SARS-CoV-2 infection or an uninfected control (not recorded which). CDR3s include the opening cysteine and the closing phenylalanine or tryptophan. The D gene is left open where the match is weak. Clone sizes are given selectively: once, few, many, or a class where the clone is expanded.

cdr3_length: 13
d_call: TRBD1
clone_size: many
v_call: TRBV11-2
j_call: TRBJ1-2
cdr3_nt: TGTGCCAGCAGCATACAGGGGGCCTATGGCTACACCTTC
cdr3_aa: CASSIQGAYGYTF

cdr3_length: 13
d_call: .
clone_size: many
v_call: TRBV5-5
j_call: TRBJ1-2
cdr3_nt: TGTGCCAGCACTTCCGGGATGAACTATGGCTACACCTTC
cdr3_aa: CASTSGMNYGYTF

cdr3_length: 14
d_call: .
clone_size: many
v_call: TRBV6-2/TRBV6-3
j_call: TRBJ2-3
cdr3_nt: TGTGCCAGCAGCCTGGACAGTTCCACAGATACGCAGTATTTT
cdr3_aa: CASSLDSSTDTQYF

cdr3_length: 11
d_call: .
clone_size: .
v_call: TRBV28
j_call: TRBJ1-2
cdr3_nt: TGTGCCAGCAGTTTAGCCTATGGCTACACCTTC
cdr3_aa: CASSLAYGYTF

cdr3_length: 14
d_call: .
clone_size: few
v_call: TRBV6-2/TRBV6-3
j_call: TRBJ1-5
cdr3_nt: TGTGCCAGCAGTTATCGGGCTCCACATCAGCCCCAGCATTTT
cdr3_aa: CASSYRAPHQPQHF

cdr3_length: 14
d_call: .
clone_size: few
v_call: TRBV25-1
j_call: TRBJ2-3
cdr3_nt: TGTGCCAGCAGTGAATATTCCAGCACAGATACGCAGTATTTT
cdr3_aa: CASSEYSSTDTQYF

cdr3_length: 12
d_call: .
clone_size: .
v_call: TRBV10-3
j_call: TRBJ2-7
cdr3_nt: TGTGCCATCAGCCGCGCGGTTGACGAGCAGTACTTC
cdr3_aa: CAISRAVDEQYF

cdr3_length: 14
d_call: .
clone_size: few
v_call: TRBV28
j_call: TRBJ2-1
cdr3_nt: TGTGCCAGCAGTTCCCCGACGTACTACAATGAGCAGTTCTTC
cdr3_aa: CASSSPTYYNEQFF

cdr3_length: 16
d_call: TRBD1
clone_size: many
v_call: TRBV29-1
j_call: TRBJ2-7
cdr3_nt: TGCAGCGTTGAAGGGGATACAGGGGGCGTCTCCTACGAGCAGTACTTC
cdr3_aa: CSVEGDTGGVSYEQYF

cdr3_length: 15
d_call: .
clone_size: .
v_call: TRBV12-3/TRBV12-4
j_call: TRBJ2-3
cdr3_nt: TGTGCCAGCAGTTTAGACAGGGTCTGGTCGGATACGCAGTATTTT
cdr3_aa: CASSLDRVWSDTQYF

cdr3_length: 16
d_call: TRBD1
clone_size: many
v_call: TRBV7-9
j_call: TRBJ2-7
cdr3_nt: TGTGCCAGCAGCTTAGCCCCCGGGACAGACGACTACGAGCAGTACTTC
cdr3_aa: CASSLAPGTDDYEQYF

cdr3_length: 16
d_call: .
clone_size: many
v_call: TRBV6-6
j_call: TRBJ2-3
cdr3_nt: TGTGCCAGCAGCCCCCCTACCGGACTCAGCACAGATACGCAGTATTTT
cdr3_aa: CASSPPTGLSTDTQYF

cdr3_length: 15
d_call: .
clone_size: many
v_call: TRBV25-1
j_call: TRBJ2-1
cdr3_nt: TGTGCCAGCAGTGAATCAGGGATGTCCAACAATGAGCAGTTCTTC
cdr3_aa: CASSESGMSNNEQFF

cdr3_length: 16
d_call: .
clone_size: .
v_call: TRBV11-2
j_call: TRBJ2-3
cdr3_nt: TGTGCCAGCAGCTCAAGGGGGACCCTTCGCACAGATACGCAGTATTTT
cdr3_aa: CASSSRGTLRTDTQYF

cdr3_length: 15
d_call: .
clone_size: .
v_call: TRBV27
j_call: TRBJ2-7
cdr3_nt: TGTGCCAGCAGTTTATCGATCAGGACCCTCAACGAGCAGTACTTC
cdr3_aa: CASSLSIRTLNEQYF

cdr3_length: 14
d_call: .
clone_size: many
v_call: TRBV28
j_call: TRBJ2-5
cdr3_nt: TGTGCCAGCATTTCGACAGCCCTGCCGGGGGTCCAGTACTTC
cdr3_aa: CASISTALPGVQYF

cdr3_length: 14
d_call: .
clone_size: many
v_call: TRBV6-2/TRBV6-3
j_call: TRBJ1-5
cdr3_nt: TGTGCCAGCAGTTACTCGGGGGCGGCTCAGCCCCAGCATTTT
cdr3_aa: CASSYSGAAQPQHF

cdr3_length: 15
d_call: TRBD1
clone_size: many
v_call: TRBV7-9
j_call: TRBJ2-7
cdr3_nt: TGTGCCAGCAGCCCACGTCAGGGACAGGGGAGCGAGCAGTACTTC
cdr3_aa: CASSPRQGQGSEQYF

cdr3_length: 17
d_call: .
clone_size: few
v_call: TRBV7-9
j_call: TRBJ1-3
cdr3_nt: TGTGCCAGCAGCTTAGCGCTGCAGGGAAACTCTGAAAACACCATATATTTT
cdr3_aa: CASSLALQGNSENTIYF

cdr3_length: 14
d_call: .
clone_size: .
v_call: TRBV5-1
j_call: TRBJ2-7
cdr3_nt: TGCGCCAGCAGCTTTGAGGGAGTCTCCTACGAGCAGTACTTC
cdr3_aa: CASSFEGVSYEQYF

cdr3_length: 16
d_call: TRBD2
clone_size: .
v_call: TRBV6-2/TRBV6-3
j_call: TRBJ2-3
cdr3_nt: TGTGCCAGCAGCCCCCCTAGCGGGAGGGCCAAAGATACGCAGTATTTT
cdr3_aa: CASSPPSGRAKDTQYF

cdr3_length: 13
d_call: .
clone_size: few
v_call: TRBV5-1
j_call: TRBJ2-7
cdr3_nt: TGCGCCAGCAGCCCCTCGACAGCCTACGAGCAGTACTTC
cdr3_aa: CASSPSTAYEQYF

cdr3_length: 12
d_call: .
clone_size: many
v_call: TRBV20-1
j_call: TRBJ1-1
cdr3_nt: TGCAGCAGCGCAGTCAGCCACACTGAAGTTTTCTTT
cdr3_aa: CSSAVSHTEVFF

cdr3_length: 13
d_call: TRBD1
clone_size: many
v_call: TRBV29-1
j_call: TRBJ1-1
cdr3_nt: TGCAGCGCCCCAGGACAGGGGAACACTGAAGCTTTCTTT
cdr3_aa: CSAPGQGNTEAFF

cdr3_length: 13
d_call: TRBD2
clone_size: few
v_call: TRBV30
j_call: TRBJ2-1
cdr3_nt: TGTGCCTGGGGGGGACTAGCGGACAATGAGCAGTTCTTC
cdr3_aa: CAWGGLADNEQFF

cdr3_length: 15
d_call: .
clone_size: .
v_call: TRBV15
j_call: TRBJ2-7
cdr3_nt: TGTGCCACCAGCGGCCCCTTAGGGGGGAGCGACGAGCAGTACTTC
cdr3_aa: CATSGPLGGSDEQYF

cdr3_length: 19
d_call: .
clone_size: few
v_call: TRBV7-9
j_call: TRBJ2-2
cdr3_nt: TGTGCCAGCAGGCACGACAGAGGGCGCAGACCCGATAACACCGGGGAGCTGTTTTTT
cdr3_aa: CASRHDRGRRPDNTGELFF

cdr3_length: 14
d_call: TRBD2
clone_size: .
v_call: TRBV6-6
j_call: TRBJ2-5
cdr3_nt: TGTGCCAGCATTGGCGGGAGAGGTCCGAAGACCCAGTACTTC
cdr3_aa: CASIGGRGPKTQYF

cdr3_length: 15
d_call: .
clone_size: few
v_call: TRBV28
j_call: TRBJ1-3
cdr3_nt: TGTGCCAGCAGTTCTTTATCATGGTTATCAAACACCATATATTTT
cdr3_aa: CASSSLSWLSNTIYF

cdr3_length: 15
d_call: TRBD1
clone_size: few
v_call: TRBV6-5
j_call: TRBJ2-7
cdr3_nt: TGTGCCAGCAGTCCCTCGGGACAGGGGTTCGGCGAGCAGTACTTC
cdr3_aa: CASSPSGQGFGEQYF

cdr3_length: 13
d_call: .
clone_size: many
v_call: TRBV18
j_call: TRBJ2-3
cdr3_nt: TGTGCCAGCGCAGACCTCATGGCGGATACGCAGTATTTT
cdr3_aa: CASADLMADTQYF

cdr3_length: 15
d_call: .
clone_size: few
v_call: TRBV20-1
j_call: TRBJ2-5
cdr3_nt: TGCAGTGCTACAATTCCCTTGGCCCTCGGTGAGACCCAGTACTTC
cdr3_aa: CSATIPLALGETQYF

cdr3_length: 16
d_call: TRBD1
clone_size: many
v_call: TRBV12-3/TRBV12-4
j_call: TRBJ1-5
cdr3_nt: TGTGCCAGCAGTTTGAGACAGGGGTCTAGCAATCAGCCCCAGCATTTT
cdr3_aa: CASSLRQGSSNQPQHF

cdr3_length: 17
d_call: TRBD1
clone_size: many
v_call: TRBV5-1
j_call: TRBJ1-4
cdr3_nt: TGCGCCAGCAGCTTGTCTGGGACAGGGGGCTCTAATGAAAAACTGTTTTTT
cdr3_aa: CASSLSGTGGSNEKLFF

cdr3_length: 13
d_call: TRBD1
clone_size: many
v_call: TRBV12-3/TRBV12-4
j_call: TRBJ2-7
cdr3_nt: TGTGCCAGCAAAGTGACAGGGGGCTACGAGCAGTACTTC
cdr3_aa: CASKVTGGYEQYF

cdr3_length: 15
d_call: .
clone_size: .
v_call: TRBV14
j_call: TRBJ1-1
cdr3_nt: TGTGCCAGCAGCCCTCACACAGGGTGGGACACTGAAGCTTTCTTT
cdr3_aa: CASSPHTGWDTEAFF

cdr3_length: 17
d_call: .
clone_size: many
v_call: TRBV21-1
j_call: TRBJ1-5
cdr3_nt: TGTGCCAGCAGCAAAAATGGGGGACAAGGAGCGTTTCAGCCCCAGCATTTT
cdr3_aa: CASSKNGGQGAFQPQHF

cdr3_length: 12
d_call: .
clone_size: .
v_call: TRBV12-3/TRBV12-4
j_call: TRBJ2-1
cdr3_nt: TGTGCCAGCAGTTTCAAGGGAACCGAGCAGTTCTTC
cdr3_aa: CASSFKGTEQFF

cdr3_length: 17
d_call: TRBD2
clone_size: .
v_call: TRBV6-5
j_call: TRBJ2-1
cdr3_nt: TGTGCCAGCAGTTACTCGCTTCGGGAGGTTCCAACCCATGAGCAGTTCTTC
cdr3_aa: CASSYSLREVPTHEQFF

cdr3_length: 15
d_call: TRBD1
clone_size: few
v_call: TRBV6-1
j_call: TRBJ2-7
cdr3_nt: TGTGCCAGCAGTGACCGCGGACAGGGGACCCACGAGCAGTACTTC
cdr3_aa: CASSDRGQGTHEQYF

cdr3_length: 13
d_call: .
clone_size: few
v_call: TRBV20-1
j_call: TRBJ2-7
cdr3_nt: TGCAGTGCTAGGGGGCCTGGGGGCTACGAGCAGTACTTC
cdr3_aa: CSARGPGGYEQYF

cdr3_length: 17
d_call: TRBD1
clone_size: .
v_call: TRBV19
j_call: TRBJ1-5
cdr3_nt: TGTGCCAGTATCAGAGGGACAGGGGGCTCCAGCAATCAGCCCCAGCATTTT
cdr3_aa: CASIRGTGGSSNQPQHF

cdr3_length: 13
d_call: .
clone_size: .
v_call: TRBV6-2/TRBV6-3
j_call: TRBJ1-2
cdr3_nt: TGTGCCAGCAGTATGGGATGGACGAGTGGCTACACCTTC
cdr3_aa: CASSMGWTSGYTF

cdr3_length: 13
d_call: .
clone_size: many
v_call: TRBV5-1
j_call: TRBJ1-4
cdr3_nt: TGCGCCAGCAGTGGACAGACCAGCGAAAAACTGTTTTTT
cdr3_aa: CASSGQTSEKLFF

cdr3_length: 15
d_call: .
clone_size: .
v_call: TRBV6-6
j_call: TRBJ2-5
cdr3_nt: TGTGCCAGCAGCCAACTCGCGCTCGAACGAGAGACCCAGTACTTC
cdr3_aa: CASSQLALERETQYF